This entry lists 13 T cell receptor beta chains sequenced from one sample in a study of blood T cell repertoires in COVID-19. The protocol was immunoSEQ multiplex PCR, while the TCRdb copy is restricted to in-frame clones and leaves out a portion. The sample consists of around 230,000 clones, 83% of them appearing once. The sequencing input was peripheral blood. These receptors all stem from a woman aged 40 to 50 with active or convalescent COVID-19.

This chain links TRBV7-2 with TRBJ1-5; D might be TRBD1 (6 bases). The germline V and J ends were trimmed by 2 bases and 7 bases, with 12 bases remaining between them. CDR3 length: 14 residues. The germline V gene encodes CDR1 SGHTA and CDR2 FQGNSA. CDR3 bases: TGTGCCAGCAGCTTACACAGGGAGGGACAGCCCCAGCATTTT. This gives the protein CASSLHREGQPQHF.

This chain connects TRBV18 to TRBJ2-1, with 9 bases lining up with TRBD2. This CDR3 has 14 amino acids. V lost 3 bases and J lost 6; bases outside the gene matches: 3. Germline V CDR1 and CDR2: KGHSH, LQKENI. Written as DNA, the CDR3 is TGTGCCAGCTCACCCGGGACTAGCAGCAATGAGCAGTTCTTC. Encoded protein: CASSPGTSSNEQFF.

The DNA of the CDR3 is TGTGCCAGCAGTTACGACAGGGGGACTGAGCAGTTCTTC. This translates into CASSYDRGTEQFF. The chain carries TRBV6-5 and TRBJ2-1; TRBD1 aligns across 9 bases. The CDR3 is 13 residues long. Germline CDR1 reads MNHEY; CDR2 reads SVGAGI. Trimming removed 2 bases from V and 9 bases from J; junction bases left unmatched: 2.

This chain joins TRBV29-1 and TRBJ1-1, with a tentative D call TRBD1 (6 bases). V was cut by 3 bases and J by 2 bases, with 10 bases left in between. This CDR3 contains 13 residues. Germline lookup yields CDR1 SQVTM and CDR2 ANQGSEA. The CDR3 protein is CSVEGTLNTEAFF. For the CDR3, the DNA is TGCAGCGTTGAGGGGACACTCAACACTGAAGCTTTCTTT.

V gene TRBV11-3 combines with J gene TRBJ2-3; a possible D gene is TRBD1 (6 bases). The germline V gene encodes CDR1 SGHNT and CDR2 YENEEA. V gave up 3 bases and J gave up 3 bases, with 10 bases separating them. The CDR3 covers 14 residues. CDR3 sequence: CASSLAGATDTQYF. The CDR3, as DNA: TGTGCCAGCAGCTTGGCAGGGGCGACAGATACGCAGTATTTT.

The CDR3 loop reads CASSFGDTDTQYF. In DNA, the CDR3 is TGTGCCAGCAGTTTCGGGGACACAGATACGCAGTATTTT. V usage is TRBV6-5 and J usage is TRBJ2-3, with D possibly matching TRBD2 (5 bases). Trimming stripped 4 bases from V and 2 bases from J, with 7 bases between. The CDR3 runs 13 residues. Germline-derived CDR1 and CDR2 are MNHEY and SVGAGI.

This chain uses TRBV18 with TRBJ2-7; TRBD1 matches at 11 bases. From germline, CDR1 is KGHSH and CDR2 LQKENI. Losses at the gene ends were 3 bases for V and 1 base for J; bases not matched to a gene: 2. The CDR3 totals 15 residues. The CDR3 DNA reads as TGTGCCAGCTCACCCGGGACAGGGGGATCCTACGAGCAGTACTTC. This gives the protein CASSPGTGGSYEQYF.

The chain uses TRBV30 and TRBJ1-6; 7 bases agree with TRBD1. Germline lookup yields CDR1 GTSNPN and CDR2 SVGIG (reference sequence). The CDR3 has 14 amino acids. V was clipped by 4 bases and J by 6 bases; unmatched bases: 6. The CDR3 bases are TGTGCCTGGACTCTTGGGACAGCTAATTCACCCCTCCACTTT. This sequence encodes CAWTLGTANSPLHF.

The chain has TRBV3-1 (or the pseudogene TRBV3-2) and TRBJ2-7; 11 positions match TRBD1. The CDR3 contains 15 residues. Germline assignment: CDR1 LGHDT and CDR2 YNNKEL (reference sequence). Trimming at V came to 3 bases and at J to 4 bases, leaving 5 bases not matched to a gene. Here the CDR3 DNA reads TGTGCCAGCAGCCATGACGGGACAGGGGGATACGAGCAGTACTTC. Amino acid sequence: CASSHDGTGGYEQYF.

The chain carries TRBV2 and TRBJ1-4; 7 bases map to TRBD1. The junction had 8 bases not matched to a gene; V was cut back by 6 bases and J by 7 bases. CDR3 length equals 14 residues. The germline V gene has CDR1 SNHLY and CDR2 FYNNEI. CDR3 sequence: CASRNRGAGEKLFF. The CDR3 region has the DNA TGTGCCAGCAGGAACAGGGGCGCTGGTGAAAAACTGTTTTTT.

This rearrangement joins TRBV2 to TRBJ1-1, with D unresolved. The CDR3 sequence is 12 residues long. Trimming removed 6 bases at V and 3 bases at J, with 8 bases between. CDR1 is SNHLY and CDR2 is FYNNEI in the germline V gene. The CDR3 spells CASRVTDTEAFF. The CDR3 DNA is TGTGCCAGCAGGGTGACTGACACTGAAGCTTTCTTT.

This clone was seen a single time. The rearrangement uses TRBV11-2 and TRBJ1-1, with D possibly matching TRBD1 (6 bases). This CDR3 comprises 12 residues. Trimming removed 6 bases at V and 5 bases at J, with 10 bases between. Germline CDR1 and CDR2: SGHAT and FQNNGV. DNA for the CDR3: TGTGCCAGCAGTTTAAGGGGGACTGAAGCTTTCTTT. Its translation is CASSLRGTEAFF.

This clone occurred a few times. Written as DNA, the CDR3 is TGTGCCACCAGCACCGACAGGGTCCACGAGCAGTACTTC. Encoded protein: CATSTDRVHEQYF. V usage is TRBV24-1 and J usage is TRBJ2-7; 7 nucleotides agree with TRBD1. Germline V gives CDR1 KGHDR, CDR2 SFDVKD. The CDR3 has 13 residues. Trimming removed 7 bases from V and 5 bases from J; junction bases left unmatched: 7.